The 15 T cell receptor beta chains below all came from one sample that was sequenced in a study of OX40 agonist ivuxolimab in advanced cancers. The assay was immunoSEQ multiplex PCR, and TCRdb's table has in-frame clones only and misses some. The table has 66,000 or so clones, roughly 87% seen once; the top ten hold 2% to 2.5%. The material sequenced was CD4+ or CD8+ T cells sorted from blood, taken in a trial of the OX40 agonist ivuxolimab. The receptors originated from an adult with an advanced solid tumor such as melanoma, head and neck, liver or kidney cancer.

The V call is TRBV5-1, the J call TRBJ1-2; D is undetermined. Germline loops: CDR1 SGHRS, CDR2 YFSETQ. With 4 bases removed from V and 2 bases from J, the gap between germline ends came to 12 bases. This CDR3 has 14 residues. CDR3 residues: CASSPTGGNYGYTF. The CDR3 DNA reads TGCGCCAGCAGCCCTACCGGAGGGAACTATGGCTACACCTTC.

The chain is built from TRBV9 and TRBJ1-5; TRBD1 matches at 9 bases. This CDR3 is built from 15 residues. The ends lost 0 bases at V and 6 bases at J; junction bases unmatched: 4. CDR1 and CDR2 (germline): SGDLS, YYNGEE. The CDR3 reads CASSVGDRASQPQHF. CDR3 in DNA: TGTGCCAGCAGCGTAGGGGACAGGGCGAGTCAGCCCCAGCATTTT. The full variable domain, with the rest looked up from reference TRBV9 and TRBJ1-5, is DSGVTQTPKHLITATGQRVTLRCSPRSGDLSVYWYQQSLDQGLQFLIQYYNGEERAKGNILERFSAQQFPDLHSELNLSSLELGDSALYFCASSVGDRASQPQHFGDGTRLSIL.

This rearrangement joins TRBV27 to TRBJ2-1, with TRBD1 as a possible D gene (6 bases). CDR1 and CDR2 from the germline V gene are MNHEY and SMNVEV (reference sequence). V lost 0 bases to trimming and J lost 7 bases, with 16 bases between them. CDR3 length: 16 amino acids. The CDR3 coding sequence is TGTGCCAGCAGTTTATCCGTAGGACAGATGGTGAATGAGCAGTTCTTC. This encodes CASSLSVGQMVNEQFF.

The chain carries TRBV18 and TRBJ2-5, with TRBD2 matching over 12 bases. The J segment lost 2 bases and the V segment lost 5 bases, leaving 3 bases of the junction unmatched. The CDR3 length is 15 residues. The germline V gene has CDR1 KGHSH and CDR2 LQKENI. The CDR3 nucleotides are TGTGCCAGCTCAACACTAGCGGGAGGACAAGAGACCCAGTACTTC. It encodes CASSTLAGGQETQYF.

The V gene is TRBV4-1, the J gene TRBJ2-4, with 13 nucleotides matching TRBD2. V shed 2 bases and J 8 bases; nucleotides not matched to a gene: 9. There are 17 residues in the CDR3. The germline V gene has CDR1 MGHRA and CDR2 YSYEKL. CDR3 protein: CASSQPLLAGGAHIQYF. In DNA, the CDR3 is TGCGCCAGCAGCCAACCCCTACTAGCGGGAGGGGCGCACATTCAGTACTTC.

This chain uses TRBV4-3 with TRBJ1-2; D is perhaps TRBD1 (5 bases). V was pared by 1 base and J by 8 bases, with 17 bases between. In germline, CDR1 is LGHNA, CDR2 YSLEER. This CDR3 spans 15 amino acids. In DNA form, the CDR3 reads TGCGCCAGCAGCCAAGCAAGAACGGGACGGGAGGGCTACACCTTC. It encodes CASSQARTGREGYTF.

This clone came up a few times. The rearrangement joins TRBV6-1 to TRBJ2-7; TRBD1 aligns across 9 bases. The V gene's germline CDR1 is MNHNS and CDR2 SASEGT. The CDR3 spans 17 residues. Trimming at V came to 4 bases and at J to 4 bases, leaving 14 bases not matched to a gene. The CDR3 protein is CASSAGTGREGQYEQYF. The DNA for the CDR3 is TGTGCCAGCAGTGCCGGGACAGGGAGAGAGGGGCAATACGAGCAGTACTTC.

The CDR3 DNA follows: TGTGCCAGCAGCCAAGTATCGGGAAGGTCAGATACGCAGTATTTT. This codes for CASSQVSGRSDTQYF. The chain uses TRBV14 and TRBJ2-3; D is possibly TRBD2 (5 bases). Germline V gives CDR1 SGHDN, CDR2 FVKESK. Trimming stripped 1 base from V and 4 bases from J, with 12 bases between. The CDR3 consists of 15 residues.

This clone was observed once. The chain employs TRBV18 and TRBJ1-2, with D perhaps TRBD1 (6 bases). This CDR3 has 13 amino acids. Trimming left V 6 bases short and J 5 bases short, with 13 bases between. Germline values: CDR1 KGHSH, CDR2 LQKENI. CDR3 sequence: CASSQDRSYGYTF. The CDR3 bases are TGTGCCAGCTCTCAGGACAGATCTTATGGCTACACCTTC.

Only a few counts were recorded for this clone. CDR3 loop: CASSKANTDRTNRIEPLFKQFF. CDR3 bases: TGTGCCAGCAGCAAAGCGAATACGGACAGAACAAACAGAATAGAACCCCTGTTTAAGCAGTTCTTC. The chain carries TRBV21-1 and TRBJ2-1; the table's D call, TRBD1, was not checked against the DNA. TRBV21-1 represents a pseudogene. This CDR3 is built from 22 residues.

CDR3 bases: TGTGCCAGCAGTAAGAGTAGCGGTACCTACGAGCAGTACTTC. Its protein is CASSKSSGTYEQYF. The V call is TRBV2, the J call TRBJ2-7, with a tentative D call TRBD2 (6 bases). Germline V gene lookup returns CDR1 SNHLY and CDR2 FYNNEI. V was clipped by 5 bases and J by 2 bases, with 13 bases between them. The CDR3 has 14 residues.

V gene TRBV14 combines with J gene TRBJ1-4; D perhaps matches TRBD1 (5 bases). CDR3 length: 17 amino acids. CDR1 and CDR2 from the germline V gene are SGHDN and FVKESK. Trimming left V 5 bases short and J 1 base short, with 17 bases between. The CDR3 sequence: CASSVPPAGVTNEKLFF. The CDR3 DNA sequence: TGTGCCAGCAGCGTTCCTCCTGCGGGGGTAACTAATGAAAAACTGTTTTTT.

The gene calls are TRBV6-5 and TRBJ1-1; D is ambiguous. This CDR3 comprises 13 residues. With 6 bases removed from V and 3 bases from J, the gap between germline ends came to 11 bases. Germline CDR1 MNHEY, CDR2 SVGAGI. The CDR3 region has the DNA TGTGCCAGCAGCCACGGGCAGGACACTGAAGCTTTCTTT. Protein sequence: CASSHGQDTEAFF.

The chain links TRBV6-5 to TRBJ1-1, with TRBD1 identical over 8 bases. This CDR3 is 14 amino acids long. With V trimmed by 2 bases and J by 1 base, 0 bases remained unmatched. Germline CDR1 reads MNHEY; CDR2 reads SVGAGI. DNA for the CDR3: TGTGCCAGCAGTTACGACAGGGGGAACACTGAAGCTTTCTTT. Its protein product is CASSYDRGNTEAFF.

V gene TRBV7-9 combines with J gene TRBJ1-6; tentatively, D is TRBD1 (5 bases). Trimming took 4 bases from V and 10 from J, leaving 8 bases between them. CDR3 size: 12 residues. CDR1 and CDR2 from the germline V gene are SEHNR and FQNEAQ (reference sequence). The CDR3: CASSSEGSPLHF. CDR3 DNA sequence: TGTGCCAGCAGCTCCGAGGGGTCACCCCTCCACTTT.